This T cell receptor beta chain was obtained from a study of T-cell memory formation after mild COVID-19. Overall study: TCR clusters were mostly donor specific.

Trimming removed 4 bases from V and 4 bases from J, with 15 bases in between. CDR1 is SQVTM and CDR2 is ANQGSEA in the germline V gene. This CDR3 has 14 residues. One entry per CDR3 protein, called by TCRdb with MiXCR from the 5' RACE reads. The sample holds more than 350,000 distinct CDR3 sequences; around a sixth are singletons and the top ten take 20% to 25%. In this sample, this clonotype turned up a few times. The chain carries TRBV29-1 and TRBJ2-3, with D perhaps TRBD1 (5 bases). Sample: PBMCs or a T cell subset sorted from them (not recorded which). This clonotype originated in a man aged 18 to 29 who had mild COVID-19 (a few samples of this study predate the infection). Cell type and time point are not known. CDR3 nucleotide sequence: TGCAGCGTTGCCGCCGCAGGGTTGGCAGATACGCAGTATTTT. Translating gives CSVAAAGLADTQYF.